The 10 T cell receptor beta chains presented below share a single source sample, sequenced in a study of shared clonotypes between healthy human individuals. Assay: immunoSEQ multiplex PCR; the TCRdb copy retains only in-frame clones and omits some. The table shows 1.4 million to 1.5 million clones, with about 96% occurring only once. The sequenced material came from naive CD4+ T cells sorted from blood. Subset specified: CD45RA+ positively selected. The receptors were sampled from a man in his thirties or forties in good health.

The CDR3 reads CASSPGEGKLTKTQYF. CDR3 coding DNA: TGTGCCAGCTCACCCGGCGAAGGGAAACTTACGAAGACCCAGTACTTC. V usage is TRBV18 and J usage is TRBJ2-5; D gene uncertain. The germline V gene encodes CDR1 KGHSH and CDR2 LQKENI. Trimming took 3 bases from V and 6 from J, leaving 20 bases between them. The CDR3 has 16 amino acids.

The chain recombines TRBV19 with TRBJ1-5; TRBD1 aligns across 9 bases. The J segment lost 4 bases and the V segment lost 7 bases, leaving 8 bases of the junction unmatched. The CDR3 is 15 residues long. Germline values: CDR1 LNHDA, CDR2 SQIVND (reference sequence). The CDR3 DNA sequence: TGTGCCAGTAACTCACAGGGGGCGACTAATCAGCCCCAGCATTTT. It encodes CASNSQGATNQPQHF.

The chain is built from TRBV27 and TRBJ2-5; 7 nucleotides line up with TRBD2. V shed 2 bases, J shed 4 bases, and the junction held 7 bases outside the gene matches. This CDR3 is 15 amino acids long. Germline-derived CDR1 and CDR2 are MNHEY and SMNVEV (reference sequence). CDR3 region: CASSLSGRASETQYF. In DNA, the CDR3 is TGTGCCAGCAGTTTAAGTGGGAGGGCCTCAGAGACCCAGTACTTC.

The chain recombines TRBV19 with TRBJ1-5; D is perhaps TRBD1 (5 bases). This CDR3 is 14 amino acids long. Germline CDR1 LNHDA, CDR2 SQIVND (reference sequence). V gave up 3 bases and J gave up 6 bases, with 12 bases separating them. The CDR3 loop is CASSILGHVQPQHF. CDR3 sequence (DNA): TGTGCCAGTAGTATCCTCGGACATGTTCAGCCCCAGCATTTT.

This chain links TRBV25-1 with TRBJ1-1; D unresolved. V shed 0 bases and J shed 0 bases, with 11 bases lying between them. CDR1 and CDR2 from the germline V gene are MGHDK and SYGVNS. The CDR3 extends over 16 amino acids. The CDR3 DNA is TGTGCCAGCAGTGAATACACACTAAACCTGAACACTGAAGCTTTCTTT. Protein product: CASSEYTLNLNTEAFF. The whole variable domain, filled in from reference TRBV25-1 and TRBJ1-1, reads EADIYQTPRYLVIGTGKKITLECSQTMGHDKMYWYQQDPGMELHLIHYSYGVNSTEKGDLSSESTVSRIRTEHFPLTLESARPSHTSQYLCASSEYTLNLNTEAFFGQGTRLTVV.

The V call is TRBV27, the J call TRBJ2-7; tentative D call: TRBD1 (6 bases). This CDR3 comprises 15 residues. With 1 base removed from V and 2 bases from J, the gap between germline ends came to 12 bases. Germline assignment: CDR1 MNHEY and CDR2 SMNVEV (reference sequence). CDR3: CASSLYGGGTYEQYF. For the CDR3, the DNA is TGTGCCAGCAGTTTATATGGGGGCGGAACCTACGAGCAGTACTTC.

The rearrangement joins TRBV9 to TRBJ2-2, with D maybe TRBD2 (5 bases). The CDR3 has 16 amino acids. Trimming removed 4 bases from V and 0 bases from J, with 13 bases in between. In germline, CDR1 is SGDLS, CDR2 YYNGEE. This CDR3 is CASSFGSFANTGELFF. The CDR3 DNA reads TGTGCCAGCAGCTTTGGGAGTTTCGCGAACACCGGGGAGCTGTTTTTT.

The chain uses TRBV9 and TRBJ1-4, with D perhaps matching TRBD1 (6 bases). The CDR3 is made up of 19 amino acids. V shed 3 bases and J shed 7 bases, with 28 bases lying between them. Germline V gene lookup returns CDR1 SGDLS and CDR2 YYNGEE. The CDR3 spells CASSAGTSTGKYLVEKLFF. The CDR3 DNA follows: TGTGCCAGCAGCGCCGGAACCTCAACAGGGAAGTATTTGGTTGAAAAACTGTTTTTT.

The chain carries TRBV11-3 and TRBJ2-1; 10 bases are a match to TRBD1. There are 14 residues in the CDR3. CDR1 and CDR2 (germline): SGHNT, YENEEA. The V gene end was trimmed by 1 base and the J gene end by 9 bases; junction bases not matched to a gene: 3. The CDR3: CASSLGQGAREQFF. DNA of the CDR3: TGTGCCAGCAGCTTAGGACAGGGGGCGCGTGAGCAGTTCTTC. Complete variable domain (other parts from reference TRBV11-3 and TRBJ2-1): EAGVVQSPRYKIIEKKQPVAFWCNPISGHNTLYWYLQNLGQGPELLIRYENEEAVDDSQLPKDRFSAERLKGVDSTLKIQPAELGDSAVYLCASSLGQGAREQFFGPGTRLTVL.

The chain links TRBV13 to TRBJ2-7; 8 bases line up with TRBD2. Germline trimming cut 3 bases from V and 0 bases from J; bases unmatched to any gene: 7. Germline lookup yields CDR1 PRHDT and CDR2 FYEKMQ (reference sequence). This CDR3 has 16 residues. The CDR3 spells CASSFESGTSSYEQYF. CDR3 DNA: TGTGCCAGCAGCTTTGAATCCGGGACTAGCTCCTACGAGCAGTACTTC.